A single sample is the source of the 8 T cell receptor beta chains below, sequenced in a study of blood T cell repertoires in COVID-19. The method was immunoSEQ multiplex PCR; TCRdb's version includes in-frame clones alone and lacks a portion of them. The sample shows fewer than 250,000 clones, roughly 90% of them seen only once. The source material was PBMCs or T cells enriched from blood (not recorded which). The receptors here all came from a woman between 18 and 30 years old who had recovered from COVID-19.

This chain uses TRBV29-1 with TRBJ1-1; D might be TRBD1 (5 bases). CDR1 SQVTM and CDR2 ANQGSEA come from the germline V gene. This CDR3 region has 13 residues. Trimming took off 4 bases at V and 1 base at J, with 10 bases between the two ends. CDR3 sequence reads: CSVGRGTNTEAFF. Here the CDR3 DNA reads TGCAGCGTTGGGAGGGGAACGAACACTGAAGCTTTCTTT.

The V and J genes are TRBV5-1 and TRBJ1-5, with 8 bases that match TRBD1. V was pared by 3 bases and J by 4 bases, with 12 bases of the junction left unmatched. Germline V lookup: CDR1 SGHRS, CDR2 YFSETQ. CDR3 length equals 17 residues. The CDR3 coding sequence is TGCGCCAGCAGCTCCCGGACAGGGAGAGTAAATAATCAGCCCCAGCATTTT. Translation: CASSSRTGRVNNQPQHF.

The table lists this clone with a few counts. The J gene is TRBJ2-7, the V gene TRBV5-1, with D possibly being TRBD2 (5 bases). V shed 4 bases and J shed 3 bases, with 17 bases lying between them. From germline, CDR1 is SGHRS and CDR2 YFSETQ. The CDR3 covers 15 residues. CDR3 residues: CASSSVGLADYEQYF. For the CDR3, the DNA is TGCGCCAGCAGCAGTGTGGGTCTAGCCGACTACGAGCAGTACTTC.

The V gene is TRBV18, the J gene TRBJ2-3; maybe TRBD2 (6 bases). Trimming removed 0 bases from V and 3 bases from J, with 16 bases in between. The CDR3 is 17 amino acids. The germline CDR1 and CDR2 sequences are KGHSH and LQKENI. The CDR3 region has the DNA TGTGCCAGCTCACCACCGGGGTTCCTGGCGGGAACAGATACGCAGTATTTT. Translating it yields CASSPPGFLAGTDTQYF.

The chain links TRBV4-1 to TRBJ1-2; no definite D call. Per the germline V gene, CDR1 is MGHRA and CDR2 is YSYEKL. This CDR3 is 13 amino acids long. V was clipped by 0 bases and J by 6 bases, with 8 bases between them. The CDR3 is CASSQEQYNGYTF. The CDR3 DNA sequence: TGCGCCAGCAGCCAAGAACAGTATAATGGCTACACCTTC.

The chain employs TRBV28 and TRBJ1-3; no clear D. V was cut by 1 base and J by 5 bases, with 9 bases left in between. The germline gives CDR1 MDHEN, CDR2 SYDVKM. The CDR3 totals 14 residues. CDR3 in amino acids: CASSLSGLRNTIYF. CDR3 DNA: TGTGCCAGCAGTTTATCAGGTCTAAGAAACACCATATATTTT.

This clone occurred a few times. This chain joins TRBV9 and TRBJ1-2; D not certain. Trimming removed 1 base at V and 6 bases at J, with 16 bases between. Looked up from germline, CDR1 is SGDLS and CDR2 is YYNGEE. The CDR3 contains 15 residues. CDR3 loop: CASSVSSGLTDGYTF. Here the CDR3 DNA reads TGTGCCAGCAGCGTAAGCTCCGGGTTGACGGATGGCTACACCTTC.

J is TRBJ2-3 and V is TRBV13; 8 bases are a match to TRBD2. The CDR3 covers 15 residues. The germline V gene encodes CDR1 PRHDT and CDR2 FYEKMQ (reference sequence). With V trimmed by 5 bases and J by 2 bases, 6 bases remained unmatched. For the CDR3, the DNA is TGTGCCAGCAGCCCCCGGACTAGCCCCACAGATACGCAGTATTTT. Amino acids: CASSPRTSPTDTQYF.